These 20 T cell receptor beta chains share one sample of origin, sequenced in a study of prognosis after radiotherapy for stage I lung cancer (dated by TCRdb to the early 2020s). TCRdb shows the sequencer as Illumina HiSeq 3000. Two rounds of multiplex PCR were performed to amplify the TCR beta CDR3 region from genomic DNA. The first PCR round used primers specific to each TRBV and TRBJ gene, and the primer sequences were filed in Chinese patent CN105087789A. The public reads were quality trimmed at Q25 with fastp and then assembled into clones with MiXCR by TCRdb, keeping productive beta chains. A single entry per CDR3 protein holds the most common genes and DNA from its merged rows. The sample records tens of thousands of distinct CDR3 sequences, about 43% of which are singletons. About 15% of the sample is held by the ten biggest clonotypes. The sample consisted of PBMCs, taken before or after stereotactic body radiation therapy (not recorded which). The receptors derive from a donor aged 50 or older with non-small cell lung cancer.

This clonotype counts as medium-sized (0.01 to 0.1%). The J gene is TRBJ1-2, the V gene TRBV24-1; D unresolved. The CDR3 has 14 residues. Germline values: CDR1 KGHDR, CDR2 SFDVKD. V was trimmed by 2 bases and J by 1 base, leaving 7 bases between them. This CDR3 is CATSDWRDNYGYTF. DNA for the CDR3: TGTGCCACCAGTGATTGGCGGGATAACTATGGCTACACCTTC.

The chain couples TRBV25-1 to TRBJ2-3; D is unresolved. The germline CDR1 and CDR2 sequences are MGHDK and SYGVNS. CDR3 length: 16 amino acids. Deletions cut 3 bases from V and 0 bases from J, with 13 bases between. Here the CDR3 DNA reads TGTGCCAGCAGTGATCAGCCTGAGATCAGCACAGATACGCAGTATTTT. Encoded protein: CASSDQPEISTDTQYF.

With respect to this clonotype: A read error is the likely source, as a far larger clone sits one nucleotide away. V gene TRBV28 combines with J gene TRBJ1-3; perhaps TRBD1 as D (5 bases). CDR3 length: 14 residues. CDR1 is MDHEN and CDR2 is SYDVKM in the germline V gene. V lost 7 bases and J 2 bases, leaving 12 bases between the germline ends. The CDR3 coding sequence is TGTGCCAGCATTGGAGGGGTGACTGGAAACACCATATATTTT. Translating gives CASIGGVTGNTIYF. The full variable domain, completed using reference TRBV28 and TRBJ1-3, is DVKVTQSSRYLVKRTGEKVFLECVQDMDHENMFWYRQDPGLGLRLIYFSYDVKMKEKGDIPEGYSVSREKKERFSLILESASTNQTSMYLCASIGGVTGNTIYFGEGSWLTVV.

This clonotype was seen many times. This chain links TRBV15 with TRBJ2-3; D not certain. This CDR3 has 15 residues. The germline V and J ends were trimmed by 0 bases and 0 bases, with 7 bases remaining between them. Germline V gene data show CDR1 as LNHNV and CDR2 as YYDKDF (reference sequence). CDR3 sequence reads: CATSRDLRSTDTQYF. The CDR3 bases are TGTGCCACCAGCAGAGATCTCAGGAGCACAGATACGCAGTATTTT.

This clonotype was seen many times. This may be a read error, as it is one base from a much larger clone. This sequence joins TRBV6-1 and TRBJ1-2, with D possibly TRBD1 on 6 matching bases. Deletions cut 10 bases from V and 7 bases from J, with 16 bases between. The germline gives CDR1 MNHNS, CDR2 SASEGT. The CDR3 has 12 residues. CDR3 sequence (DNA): TGTGCCATCGGGGGCAGGGCGGGTGGCTACACCTTC. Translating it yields CAIGGRAGGYTF.

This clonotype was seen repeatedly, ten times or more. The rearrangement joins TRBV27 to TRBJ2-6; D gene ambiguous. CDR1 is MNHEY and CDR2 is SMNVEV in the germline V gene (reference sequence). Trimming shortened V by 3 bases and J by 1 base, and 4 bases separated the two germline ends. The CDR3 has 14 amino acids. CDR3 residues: CASSFLSGANVLTF. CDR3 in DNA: TGTGCCAGCAGTTTCTTGTCTGGGGCCAACGTCCTGACTTTC.

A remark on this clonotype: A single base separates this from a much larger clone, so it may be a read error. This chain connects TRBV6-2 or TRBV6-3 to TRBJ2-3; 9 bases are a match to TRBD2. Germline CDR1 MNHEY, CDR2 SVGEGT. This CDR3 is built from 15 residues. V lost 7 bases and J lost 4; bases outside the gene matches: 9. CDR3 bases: TGTGCCAGCACCGAAGCGGGGGGCGGCTCAGATACGCAGTATTTT. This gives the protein CASTEAGGGSDTQYF.

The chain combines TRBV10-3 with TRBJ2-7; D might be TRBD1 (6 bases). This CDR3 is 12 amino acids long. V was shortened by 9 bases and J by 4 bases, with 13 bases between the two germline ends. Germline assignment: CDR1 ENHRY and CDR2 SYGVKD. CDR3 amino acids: CAISSTGYEQYF. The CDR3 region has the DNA TGTGCCATTTCGTCGACAGGTTACGAGCAGTACTTC.

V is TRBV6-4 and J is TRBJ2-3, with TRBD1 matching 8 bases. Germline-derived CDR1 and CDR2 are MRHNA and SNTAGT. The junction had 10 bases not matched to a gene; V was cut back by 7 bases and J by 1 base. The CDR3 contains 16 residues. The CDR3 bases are TGTGCCAGCATCAGCCAGGGGGCGCAAGGCACAGATACGCAGTATTTT. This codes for CASISQGAQGTDTQYF.

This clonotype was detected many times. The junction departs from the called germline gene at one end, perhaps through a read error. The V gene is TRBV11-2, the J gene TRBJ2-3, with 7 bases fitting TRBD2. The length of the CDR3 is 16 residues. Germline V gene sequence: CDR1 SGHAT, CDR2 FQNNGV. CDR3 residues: CASSLVGGSLTDTQCF. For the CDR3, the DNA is TGTGCCAGCAGCTTAGTGGGCGGGAGTCTCACAGATACGCAGTGTTTT.

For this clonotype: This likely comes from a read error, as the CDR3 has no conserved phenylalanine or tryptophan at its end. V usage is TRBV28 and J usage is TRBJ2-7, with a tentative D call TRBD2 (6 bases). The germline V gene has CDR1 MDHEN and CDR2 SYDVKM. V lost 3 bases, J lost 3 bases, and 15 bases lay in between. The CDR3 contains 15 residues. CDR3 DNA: TGTGCCAGCAGTTTCAAGGAGGGGAAGATCTACGAGCAGTACTTA. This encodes CASSFKEGKIYEQYL.

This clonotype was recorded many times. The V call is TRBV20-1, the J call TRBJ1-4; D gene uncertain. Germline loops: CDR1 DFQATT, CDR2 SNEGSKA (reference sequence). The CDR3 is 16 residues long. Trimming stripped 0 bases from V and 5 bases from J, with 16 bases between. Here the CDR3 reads CSARDLFRPFNEKLFF. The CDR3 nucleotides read TGCAGTGCTAGAGATCTTTTTCGGCCTTTCAATGAAAAACTGTTTTTT.

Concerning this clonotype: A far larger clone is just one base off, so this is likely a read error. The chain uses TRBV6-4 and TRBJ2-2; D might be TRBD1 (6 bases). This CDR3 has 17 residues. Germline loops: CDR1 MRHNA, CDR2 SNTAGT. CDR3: CASSYSIRTVSTGELFF. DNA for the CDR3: TGTGCCAGCAGTTACTCGATACGGACAGTCAGCACCGGGGAGCTGTTTTTT.

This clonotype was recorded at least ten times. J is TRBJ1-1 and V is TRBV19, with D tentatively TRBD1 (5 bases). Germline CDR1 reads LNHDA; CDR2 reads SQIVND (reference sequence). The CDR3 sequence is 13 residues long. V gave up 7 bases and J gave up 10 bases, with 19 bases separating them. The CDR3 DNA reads TGTGCCAGTACTCCACTCGGGGGTTCTCTAGCTTTCTTT. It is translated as CASTPLGGSLAFF.

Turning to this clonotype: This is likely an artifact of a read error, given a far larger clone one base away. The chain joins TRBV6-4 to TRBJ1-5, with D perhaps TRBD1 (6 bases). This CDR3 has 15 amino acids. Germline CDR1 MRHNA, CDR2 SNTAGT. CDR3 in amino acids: CASSDLQGGNQHQHF. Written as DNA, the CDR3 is TGTGCCAGCAGTGACCTACAGGGAGGCAATCAGCACCAGCATTTT.

The CDR3 loop is CSADDAYEQYF. The CDR3 region has the DNA TGCAGTGCCGACGACGCCTACGAGCAGTACTTC. This rearrangement joins TRBV20-1 to TRBJ2-7; unclear D gene. The CDR3 totals 11 residues. CDR1 and CDR2 (germline): DFQATT, SNEGSKA (reference sequence). V lost 6 bases and J lost 2, with 8 bases in between.

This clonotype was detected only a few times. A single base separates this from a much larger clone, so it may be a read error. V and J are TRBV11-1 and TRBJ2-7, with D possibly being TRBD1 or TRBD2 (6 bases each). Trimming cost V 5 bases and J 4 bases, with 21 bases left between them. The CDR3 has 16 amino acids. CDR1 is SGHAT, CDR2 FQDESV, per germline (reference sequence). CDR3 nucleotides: TGTGCCAGCAGCCACCGGTACGGGGGCGCGAAGTACGAGCAGTACTTC. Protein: CASSHRYGGAKYEQYF.

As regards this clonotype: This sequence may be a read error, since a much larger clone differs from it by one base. In DNA, the CDR3 is TGTGCCAGTAAGCCCCGGGACAGGGGGCAGAATGACCAGTTCTTC. This encodes CASKPRDRGQNDQFF. The chain recombines TRBV19 with TRBJ2-1, with 12 bases fitting TRBD1. Germline V gives CDR1 LNHDA, CDR2 SQIVND (reference sequence). This CDR3 is 15 amino acids long. The variable domain in full, with the rest retrieved from reference TRBV19 and TRBJ2-1, is DGGITQSPKYLFRKEGQNVTLSCEQNLNHDAMYWYRQDPGQGLRLIYYSQIVNDFQKGDIAEGYSVSREKKESFPLTVTSAQKNPTAFYLCASKPRDRGQNDQFFGPGTRLTVL.

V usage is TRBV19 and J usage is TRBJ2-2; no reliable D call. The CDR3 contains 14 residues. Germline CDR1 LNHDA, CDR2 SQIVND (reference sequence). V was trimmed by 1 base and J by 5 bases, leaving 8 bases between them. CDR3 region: CASSIAGATGELFF. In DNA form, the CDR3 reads TGTGCCAGTAGTATAGCAGGTGCAACCGGGGAGCTGTTTTTT.

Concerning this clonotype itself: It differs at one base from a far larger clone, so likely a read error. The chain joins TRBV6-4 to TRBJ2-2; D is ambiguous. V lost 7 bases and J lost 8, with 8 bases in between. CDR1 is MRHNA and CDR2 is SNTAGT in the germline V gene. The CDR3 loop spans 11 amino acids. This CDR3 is CASNSLGELFF. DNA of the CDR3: TGTGCCAGCAATTCTTTGGGGGAGCTGTTTTTT.